Listed below are T cell receptor beta chains from one sample, sequenced in a study of vaccination and CD4 T cells after COVID-19. Via MiXCR, TCRdb re-called the PCR reads, giving one row per CDR3 protein. The table has approximately 12,000 distinct CDR3 sequences, around 40% seen once. The antigens of these receptors remain unknown. Sequencing input: cultured CD4+ T cells from blood. The receptors were sampled from a human donor with COVID-19. Each CDR3 is given with its conserved first and last residue. The D gene is left open where the match is weak. Some rows have no size entry. The others give once, few or many, or a class for an expanded clone.

abundance	len	j_gene	d_gene	v_gene	CDR3nt	CDR3aa
-	14	TRBJ2-1	-	TRBV19	TGTGCCAGTACAAGGGGGGGCACATACAATGAGCAGTTCTTC	CASTRGGTYNEQFF
large	14	TRBJ1-2	-	TRBV2	TGTGCCAGCACCCGCCCGGTCCCAGGGGACGGCTACACCTTC	CASTRPVPGDGYTF
-	18	TRBJ2-3	TRBD2	TRBV11-2	TGTGCCAGCAGCTCCCGGGCGCTAGCGGGGGGGCTCCCAGATACGCAGTATTTT	CASSSRALAGGLPDTQYF
-	16	TRBJ1-4	-	TRBV20-1	TGCAGTGCCTCTATGGTGGGGAGGGGGACTAATGAAAAACTGTTTTTT	CSASMVGRGTNEKLFF
-	13	TRBJ1-2	-	TRBV11-2	TGTGCCAGCAGCCCCGGACGGATCTATGGCTACACCTTC	CASSPGRIYGYTF
-	17	TRBJ2-2	-	TRBV6-2/TRBV6-3	TGTGCCAGCAGTTACGGGTTTTTAACGGGCTCCTCCGGGGAGCTGTTTTTT	CASSYGFLTGSSGELFF
few	14	TRBJ2-3	-	TRBV11-3	TGTGCCAGCAGCTACCGGGACGGCACAGATACGCAGTATTTT	CASSYRDGTDTQYF
few	15	TRBJ1-5	-	TRBV19	TGTGCCAGTAGTATAGGACCTAGGGGCAATCAGCCCCAGCATTTT	CASSIGPRGNQPQHF
-	15	TRBJ1-3	-	TRBV11-1	TGTGCCAGCAGCTTCGGTTCAGGGTCTGGAAACACCATATATTTT	CASSFGSGSGNTIYF
few	15	TRBJ2-3	TRBD1	TRBV15	TGTGCCACCAGCAGTGACAGGGTGGGCACAGATACGCAGTATTTT	CATSSDRVGTDTQYF
-	14	TRBJ1-2	-	TRBV5-5	TGTGCCAGCAGCTTGTTACGTACGGAGGGTGGCTACACCTTC	CASSLLRTEGGYTF
-	15	TRBJ1-1	TRBD1	TRBV12-3/TRBV12-4	TGTGCCAGCAGTACCGGACAGGGAGTGAACACTGAAGCTTTCTTT	CASSTGQGVNTEAFF
-	14	TRBJ1-1	-	TRBV14	TGTGCCAGCAGCCAAGATTTTGGGGGTTATGAAGCTTTCTTT	CASSQDFGGYEAFF
-	16	TRBJ2-2	-	TRBV19	TGTGCCAGTAGCCCCCAGGGTCCAGGATTTGGCGGGGAGCTGTTTTTT	CASSPQGPGFGGELFF
-	16	TRBJ2-2	TRBD1	TRBV4-1	TGCGCCAGCAGCCGCAACAGGGGGCCGGTTACCGGGGAGCTGTTTTTT	CASSRNRGPVTGELFF
-	12	TRBJ1-1	-	TRBV27	TGTGCCAGCAGCTTGACCGGATCTCAAGCTTTCTTT	CASSLTGSQAFF
-	14	TRBJ2-5	-	TRBV5-4	TGTGCCAGCACCCCGGACAGAGCGATTCAGACCCAGTACTTC	CASTPDRAIQTQYF
-	17	TRBJ2-3	-	TRBV4-3	TGCGCCAGCAGCCAAGTTCAGGGGGGGGCTTGGACAGATACGCAGTATTTT	CASSQVQGGAWTDTQYF
-	13	TRBJ2-1	TRBD1	TRBV30	TGTGCCTGTGGCGACAGGGGGATCAATGAGCAGTTCTTC	CACGDRGINEQFF
-	14	TRBJ2-5	TRBD2	TRBV12-3/TRBV12-4	TGTGCCAGCAGAATAGCGGGAGTACGAGAGACCCAGTACTTC	CASRIAGVRETQYF
-	16	TRBJ1-5	TRBD1	TRBV6-5	TGTGCCAGCAGTTCGGCCGACAGGGGAAGCAATCAGCCCCAGCATTTT	CASSSADRGSNQPQHF
-	14	TRBJ1-6	-	TRBV28	TGTGCCAGCAGTTTCGGGTCCTATAATTCACCCCTCCACTTT	CASSFGSYNSPLHF
few	14	TRBJ1-6	TRBD1	TRBV6-2/TRBV6-3	TGTGCCAGCGTGTGGCGACAGGGGGGTTCACCCCTCCACTTT	CASVWRQGGSPLHF
-	15	TRBJ1-6	TRBD1	TRBV20-1	TGCAGTGCGGGACAGGGGAGCTCCTATAATTCACCCCTCCACTTT	CSAGQGSSYNSPLHF
-	15	TRBJ1-3	TRBD1	TRBV6-1	TGTGCCGGAAAAACAGGGGCCAGCTCTGGAAACACCATATATTTT	CAGKTGASSGNTIYF
-	13	TRBJ1-2	-	TRBV29-1	TGCAGTATTCTGGAGGAAACAAACTATGGCTACACCTTC	CSILEETNYGYTF
-	16	TRBJ2-4	-	TRBV19	TGTGCCAGTAGTAAGGGGGACAACTTAGCCAAAAACATTCAGTACTTC	CASSKGDNLAKNIQYF
-	11	TRBJ1-1	-	TRBV6-1	TGTGCCAGCCGCCGGCCGCCTGAAGCTTTCTTT	CASRRPPEAFF
once	14	TRBJ1-1	-	TRBV5-4	TGTGCCAGCAGCAAGGGACACTTGAACACTGAAGCTTTCTTT	CASSKGHLNTEAFF
-	18	TRBJ2-3	TRBD2	TRBV5-5	TGTGCCAGCAGCTTGGCGCTAGCGGGGGGGTTTAGCACAGATACGCAGTATTTT	CASSLALAGGFSTDTQYF
-	15	TRBJ2-3	-	TRBV6-2/TRBV6-3	TGTGCCAGCAGTTACGGGGGATCCGACACAGATACGCAGTATTTT	CASSYGGSDTDTQYF
-	13	TRBJ1-1	-	TRBV19	TGTGCCAGTAGTCAGGGGCTAAACACTGAAGCTTTCTTT	CASSQGLNTEAFF
few	14	TRBJ1-2	-	TRBV12-3/TRBV12-4	TGTGCCAGCAGTTTACGTTCAGGGCCCTATGGCTACACCTTC	CASSLRSGPYGYTF